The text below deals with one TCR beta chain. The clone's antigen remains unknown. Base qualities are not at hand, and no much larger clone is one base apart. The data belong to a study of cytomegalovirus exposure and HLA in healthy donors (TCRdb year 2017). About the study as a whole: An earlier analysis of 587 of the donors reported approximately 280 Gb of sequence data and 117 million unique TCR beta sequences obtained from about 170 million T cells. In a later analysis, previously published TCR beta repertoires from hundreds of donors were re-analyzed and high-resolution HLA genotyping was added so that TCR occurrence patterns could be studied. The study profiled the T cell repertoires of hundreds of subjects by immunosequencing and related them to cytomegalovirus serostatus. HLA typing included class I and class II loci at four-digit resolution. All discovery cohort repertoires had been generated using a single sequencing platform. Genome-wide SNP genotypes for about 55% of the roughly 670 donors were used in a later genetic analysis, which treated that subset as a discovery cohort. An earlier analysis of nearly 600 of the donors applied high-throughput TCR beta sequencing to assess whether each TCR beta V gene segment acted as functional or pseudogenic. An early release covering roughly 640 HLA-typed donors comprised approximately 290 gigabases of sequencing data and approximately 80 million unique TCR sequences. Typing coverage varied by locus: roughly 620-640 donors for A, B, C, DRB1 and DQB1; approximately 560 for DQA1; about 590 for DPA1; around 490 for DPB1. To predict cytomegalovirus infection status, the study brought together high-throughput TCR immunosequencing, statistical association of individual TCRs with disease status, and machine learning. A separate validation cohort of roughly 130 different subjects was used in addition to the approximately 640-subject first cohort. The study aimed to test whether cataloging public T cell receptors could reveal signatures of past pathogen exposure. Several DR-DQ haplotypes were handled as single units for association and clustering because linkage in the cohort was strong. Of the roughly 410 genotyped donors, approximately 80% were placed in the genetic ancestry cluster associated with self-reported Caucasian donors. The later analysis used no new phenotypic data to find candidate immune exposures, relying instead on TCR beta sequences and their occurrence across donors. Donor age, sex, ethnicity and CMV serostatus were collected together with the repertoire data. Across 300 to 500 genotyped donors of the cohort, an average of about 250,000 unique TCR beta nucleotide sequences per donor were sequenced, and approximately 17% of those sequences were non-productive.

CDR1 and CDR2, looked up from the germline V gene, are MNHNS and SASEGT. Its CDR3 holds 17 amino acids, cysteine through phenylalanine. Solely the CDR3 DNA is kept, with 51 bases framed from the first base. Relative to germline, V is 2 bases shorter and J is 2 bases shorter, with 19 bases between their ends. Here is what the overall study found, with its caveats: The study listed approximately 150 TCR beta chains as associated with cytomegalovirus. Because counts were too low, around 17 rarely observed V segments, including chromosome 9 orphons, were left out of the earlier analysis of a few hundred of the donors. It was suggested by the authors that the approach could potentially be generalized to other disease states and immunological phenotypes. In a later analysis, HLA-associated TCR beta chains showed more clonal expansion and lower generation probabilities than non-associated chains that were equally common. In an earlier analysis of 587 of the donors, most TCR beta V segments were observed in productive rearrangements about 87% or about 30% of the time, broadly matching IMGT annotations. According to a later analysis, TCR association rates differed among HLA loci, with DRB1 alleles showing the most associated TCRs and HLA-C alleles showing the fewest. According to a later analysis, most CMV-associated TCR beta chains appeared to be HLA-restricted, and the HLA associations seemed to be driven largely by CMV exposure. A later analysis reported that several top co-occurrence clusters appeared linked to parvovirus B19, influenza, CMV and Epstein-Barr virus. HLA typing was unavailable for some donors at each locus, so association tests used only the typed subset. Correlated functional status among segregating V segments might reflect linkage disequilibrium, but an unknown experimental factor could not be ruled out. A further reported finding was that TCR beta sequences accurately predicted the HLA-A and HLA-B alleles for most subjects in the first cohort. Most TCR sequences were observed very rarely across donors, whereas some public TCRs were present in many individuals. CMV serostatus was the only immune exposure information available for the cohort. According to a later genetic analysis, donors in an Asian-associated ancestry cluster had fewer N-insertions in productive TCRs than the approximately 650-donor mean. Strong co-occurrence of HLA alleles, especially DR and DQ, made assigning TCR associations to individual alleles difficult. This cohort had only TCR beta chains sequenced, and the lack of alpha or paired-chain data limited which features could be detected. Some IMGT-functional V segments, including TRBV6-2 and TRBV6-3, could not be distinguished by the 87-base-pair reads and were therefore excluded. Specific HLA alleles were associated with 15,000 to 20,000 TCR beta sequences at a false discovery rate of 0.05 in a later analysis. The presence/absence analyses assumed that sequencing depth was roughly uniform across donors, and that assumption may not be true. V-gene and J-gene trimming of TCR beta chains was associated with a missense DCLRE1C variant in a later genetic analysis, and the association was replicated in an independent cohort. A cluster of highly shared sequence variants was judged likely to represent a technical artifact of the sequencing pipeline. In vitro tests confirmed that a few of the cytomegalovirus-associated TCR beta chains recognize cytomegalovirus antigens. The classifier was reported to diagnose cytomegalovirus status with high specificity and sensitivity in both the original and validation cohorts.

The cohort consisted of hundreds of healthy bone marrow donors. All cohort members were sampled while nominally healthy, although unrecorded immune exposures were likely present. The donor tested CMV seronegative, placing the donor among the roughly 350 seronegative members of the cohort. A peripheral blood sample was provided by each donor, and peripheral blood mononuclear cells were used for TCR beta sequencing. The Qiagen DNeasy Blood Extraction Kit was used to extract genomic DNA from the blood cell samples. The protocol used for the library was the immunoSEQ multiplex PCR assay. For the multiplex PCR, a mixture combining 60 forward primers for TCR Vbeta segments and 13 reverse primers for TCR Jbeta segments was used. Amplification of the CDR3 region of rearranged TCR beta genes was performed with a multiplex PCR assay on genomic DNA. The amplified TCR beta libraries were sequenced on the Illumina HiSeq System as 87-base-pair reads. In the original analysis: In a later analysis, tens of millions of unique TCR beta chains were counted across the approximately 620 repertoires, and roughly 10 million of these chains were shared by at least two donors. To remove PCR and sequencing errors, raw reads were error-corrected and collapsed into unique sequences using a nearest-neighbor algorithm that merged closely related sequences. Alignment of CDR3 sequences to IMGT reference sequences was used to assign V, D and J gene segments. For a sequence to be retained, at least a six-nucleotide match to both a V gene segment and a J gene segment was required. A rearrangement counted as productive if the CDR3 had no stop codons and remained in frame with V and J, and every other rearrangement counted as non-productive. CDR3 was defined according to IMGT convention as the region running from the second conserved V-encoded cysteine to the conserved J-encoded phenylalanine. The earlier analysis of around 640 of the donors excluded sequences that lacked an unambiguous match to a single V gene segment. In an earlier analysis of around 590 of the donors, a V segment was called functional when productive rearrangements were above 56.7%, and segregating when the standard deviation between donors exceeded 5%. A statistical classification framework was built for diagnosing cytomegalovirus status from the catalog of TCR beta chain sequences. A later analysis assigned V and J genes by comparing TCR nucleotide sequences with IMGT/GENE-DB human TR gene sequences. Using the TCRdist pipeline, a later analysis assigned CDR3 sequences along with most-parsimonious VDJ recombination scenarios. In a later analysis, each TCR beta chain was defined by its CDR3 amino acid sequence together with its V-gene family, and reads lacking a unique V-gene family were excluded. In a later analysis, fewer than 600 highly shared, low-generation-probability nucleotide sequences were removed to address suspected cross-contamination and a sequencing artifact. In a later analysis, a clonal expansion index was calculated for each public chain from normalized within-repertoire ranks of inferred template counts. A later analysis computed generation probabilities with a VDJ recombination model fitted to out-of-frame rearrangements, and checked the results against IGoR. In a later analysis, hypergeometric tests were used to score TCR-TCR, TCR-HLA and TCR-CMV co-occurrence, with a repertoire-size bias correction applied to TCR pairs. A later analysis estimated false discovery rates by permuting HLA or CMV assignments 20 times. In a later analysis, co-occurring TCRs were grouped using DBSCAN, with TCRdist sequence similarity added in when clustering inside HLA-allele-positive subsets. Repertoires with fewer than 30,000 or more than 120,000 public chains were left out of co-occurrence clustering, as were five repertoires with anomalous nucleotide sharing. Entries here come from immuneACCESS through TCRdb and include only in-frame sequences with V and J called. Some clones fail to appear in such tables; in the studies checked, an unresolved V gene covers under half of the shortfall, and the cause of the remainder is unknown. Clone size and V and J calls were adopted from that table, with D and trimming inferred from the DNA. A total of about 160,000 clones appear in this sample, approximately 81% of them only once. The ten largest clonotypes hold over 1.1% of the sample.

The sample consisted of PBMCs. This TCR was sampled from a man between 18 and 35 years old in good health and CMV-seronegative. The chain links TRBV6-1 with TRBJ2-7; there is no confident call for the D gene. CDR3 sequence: CASSETMEKELAYEQYF. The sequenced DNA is TGTGCCAGCAGTGAAACAATGGAGAAAGAGTTGGCCTACGAGCAGTACTTC.